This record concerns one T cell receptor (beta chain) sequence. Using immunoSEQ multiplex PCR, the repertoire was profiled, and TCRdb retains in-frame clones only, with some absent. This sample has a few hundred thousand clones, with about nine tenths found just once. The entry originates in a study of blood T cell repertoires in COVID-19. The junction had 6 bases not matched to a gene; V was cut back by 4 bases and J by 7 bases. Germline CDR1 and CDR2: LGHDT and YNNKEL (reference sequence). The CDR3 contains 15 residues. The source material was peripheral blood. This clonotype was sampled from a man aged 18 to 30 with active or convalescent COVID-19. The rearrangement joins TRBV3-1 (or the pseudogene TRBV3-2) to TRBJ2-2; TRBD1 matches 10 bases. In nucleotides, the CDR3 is TGTGCCAGCAGCCTCCCGGGACAGGGGTTCGGGGAGCTGTTTTTT. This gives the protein CASSLPGQGFGELFF.